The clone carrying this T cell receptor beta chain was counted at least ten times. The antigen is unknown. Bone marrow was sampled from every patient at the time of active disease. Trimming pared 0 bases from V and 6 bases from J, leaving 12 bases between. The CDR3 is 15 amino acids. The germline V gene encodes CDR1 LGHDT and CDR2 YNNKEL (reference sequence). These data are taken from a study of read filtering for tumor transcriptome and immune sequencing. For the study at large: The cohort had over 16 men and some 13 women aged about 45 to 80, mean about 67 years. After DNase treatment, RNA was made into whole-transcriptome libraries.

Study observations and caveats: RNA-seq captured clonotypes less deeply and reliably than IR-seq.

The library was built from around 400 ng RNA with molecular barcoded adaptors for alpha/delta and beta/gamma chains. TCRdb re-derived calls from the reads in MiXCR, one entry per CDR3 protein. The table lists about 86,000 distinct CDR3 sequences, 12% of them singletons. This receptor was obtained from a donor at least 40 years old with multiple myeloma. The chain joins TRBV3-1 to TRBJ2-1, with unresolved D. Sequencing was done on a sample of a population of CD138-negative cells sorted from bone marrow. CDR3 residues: CASSQDGHHTNEQFF. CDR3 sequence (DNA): TGTGCCAGCAGCCAAGACGGGCACCATACCAATGAGCAGTTCTTC.